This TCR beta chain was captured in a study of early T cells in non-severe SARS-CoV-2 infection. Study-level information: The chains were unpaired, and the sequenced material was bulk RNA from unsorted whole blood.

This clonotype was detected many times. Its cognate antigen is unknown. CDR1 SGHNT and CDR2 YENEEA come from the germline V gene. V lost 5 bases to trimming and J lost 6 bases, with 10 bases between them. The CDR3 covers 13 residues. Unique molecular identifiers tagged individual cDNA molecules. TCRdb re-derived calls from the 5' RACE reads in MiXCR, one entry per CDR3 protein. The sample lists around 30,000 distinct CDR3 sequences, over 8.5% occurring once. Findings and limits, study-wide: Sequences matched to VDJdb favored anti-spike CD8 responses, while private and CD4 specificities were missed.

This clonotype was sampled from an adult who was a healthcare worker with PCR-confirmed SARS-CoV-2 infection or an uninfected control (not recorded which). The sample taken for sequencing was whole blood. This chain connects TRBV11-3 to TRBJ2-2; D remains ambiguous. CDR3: CASSPSAAGELFF. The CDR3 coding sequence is TGTGCCAGCAGCCCCTCCGCGGCCGGGGAGCTGTTTTTT. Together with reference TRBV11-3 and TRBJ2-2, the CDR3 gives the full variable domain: EAGVVQSPRYKIIEKKQPVAFWCNPISGHNTLYWYLQNLGQGPELLIRYENEEAVDDSQLPKDRFSAERLKGVDSTLKIQPAELGDSAVYLCASSPSAAGELFFGEGSRLTVL.